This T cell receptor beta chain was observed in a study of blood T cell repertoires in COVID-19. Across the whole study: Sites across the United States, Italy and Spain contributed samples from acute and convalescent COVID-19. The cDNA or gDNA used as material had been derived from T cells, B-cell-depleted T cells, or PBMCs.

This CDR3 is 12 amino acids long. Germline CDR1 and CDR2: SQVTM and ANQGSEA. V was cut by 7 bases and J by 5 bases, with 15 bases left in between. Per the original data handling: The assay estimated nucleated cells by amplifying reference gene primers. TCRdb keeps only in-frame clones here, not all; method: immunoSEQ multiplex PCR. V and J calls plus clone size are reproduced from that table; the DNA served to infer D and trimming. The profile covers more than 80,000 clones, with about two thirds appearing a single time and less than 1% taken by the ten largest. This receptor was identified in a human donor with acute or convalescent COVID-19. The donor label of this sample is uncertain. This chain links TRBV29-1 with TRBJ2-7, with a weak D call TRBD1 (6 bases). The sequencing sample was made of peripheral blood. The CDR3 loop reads CSANEGVNEQYF. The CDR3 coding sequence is TGCAGCGCCAACGAGGGGGTCAACGAGCAGTACTTC.